This passage covers 30 T cell receptor beta chains from one sample sequenced in a study of cytomegalovirus exposure and HLA in healthy donors. PCR used 60 Vbeta primers and 13 Jbeta primers. Clones were read by immunoSEQ multiplex PCR, and TCRdb kept only the in-frame ones, dropping some. The sample comprises about 86,000 clones, about 76% of which are singletons, and roughly 14% rests with the top ten. The material sequenced was PBMCs. Every receptor here comes from a woman in her forties in good health and CMV-seropositive.

The chain combines TRBV5-6 with TRBJ2-7, with D maybe TRBD1 (6 bases). Germline V lookup: CDR1 SGHDT, CDR2 YYEEEE. This CDR3 is 14 amino acids long. Trimming removed 4 bases from V and 4 bases from J, with 15 bases in between. The CDR3: CASSLQGRNYEQYF. CDR3 in DNA: TGTGCCAGCAGCCTTCAGGGGCGGAATTACGAGCAGTACTTC.

The chain uses TRBV7-8 and TRBJ1-2, with 7 bases that match TRBD1. This CDR3 has 13 residues. CDR1 is SGHVS, CDR2 FQNEAQ, per germline. V gave up 6 bases and J gave up 8 bases; unmatched junction bases: 9. Written as DNA, the CDR3 is TGTGCCAGCAGGGGGACAGATCCATTGGGCTACACCTTC. Translation gives CASRGTDPLGYTF. The complete variable domain, with remaining parts taken from reference TRBV7-8 and TRBJ1-2, reads GAGVSQSPRYKVAKRGQDVALRCDPISGHVSLFWYQQALGQGPEFLTYFQNEAQLDKSGLPSDRFFAERPEGSVSTLKIQRTQQEDSAVYLCASRGTDPLGYTFGSGTRLTVV.

This clone showed up just a few times. This chain uses TRBV2 with TRBJ2-1; 8 nucleotides align to TRBD1. The CDR3 covers 14 residues. The germline V gene has CDR1 SNHLY and CDR2 FYNNEI. J lost 4 bases, V lost 3 bases, and 2 bases had no gene match. CDR3 sequence reads: CASSEDREYNEQFF. CDR3 coding DNA: TGTGCCAGCAGTGAGGACAGGGAGTACAATGAGCAGTTCTTC.

The CDR3 DNA follows: TGTGCCAGCTCGCCCGGGACAGGGGACAATGAGCAGTTCTTC. Amino acid sequence: CASSPGTGDNEQFF. This chain connects TRBV18 to TRBJ2-1, with 10 bases lining up with TRBD1. Germline CDR1 and CDR2: KGHSH and LQKENI. The V gene end was trimmed by 6 bases and the J gene end by 5 bases; junction bases not matched to a gene: 4. The CDR3 consists of 14 residues.

This chain links TRBV11-2 with TRBJ1-5; TRBD1 aligns across 7 bases. With V trimmed by 4 bases and J by 7 bases, 10 bases remained unmatched. The CDR3 loop spans 15 amino acids. Germline lookup yields CDR1 SGHAT and CDR2 FQNNGV. The CDR3 region has the DNA TGTGCCAGCAGCTCCACAGGGGTCGAGGGCCAGCCCCAGCATTTT. Translating it yields CASSSTGVEGQPQHF.

The chain recombines TRBV19 with TRBJ2-7; weak D call: TRBD2 (5 bases). CDR3 length: 13 amino acids. CDR1 and CDR2 from the germline V gene are LNHDA and SQIVND (reference sequence). Between the trimmed V and J ends, which lost 4 bases and 4 bases, there was a span of 11 bases. The CDR3 region is CASSTSGVYEQYF. The CDR3 DNA is TGTGCCAGTAGTACCTCCGGGGTATACGAGCAGTACTTC.

The chain recombines TRBV18 with TRBJ2-7, with D possibly being TRBD1 (6 bases). V lost 0 bases and J lost 1, with 10 bases in between. The CDR3 spans 15 residues. The germline CDR1 and CDR2 sequences are KGHSH and LQKENI. CDR3 DNA: TGTGCCAGCTCACCACCCGACAGGAAATCCTACGAGCAGTACTTC. Protein product: CASSPPDRKSYEQYF.

This clone was seen a few times. The chain combines TRBV19 with TRBJ1-5, with D possibly being TRBD1 (6 bases). V was shortened by 4 bases and J by 4 bases, with 14 bases between the two germline ends. The V gene's germline CDR1 is LNHDA and CDR2 SQIVND (reference sequence). The CDR3 has 15 residues. The CDR3 loop reads CASSKRGIDNQPQHF. The DNA of the CDR3 is TGTGCCAGTAGTAAAAGGGGGATAGATAATCAGCCCCAGCATTTT.

This chain joins TRBV10-1 and TRBJ1-1, with 7 bases fitting TRBD1. The germline CDR1 and CDR2 sequences are WNHNN and SYGVQD (reference sequence). After removal of 7 bases from V and 7 bases from J, the junction contained 12 bases not matched to a gene. This CDR3 has 14 residues. CDR3 DNA: TGCGCCAGCATTCTAGACAGGGAAAAAGGTGAAGCTTTCTTT. Its translation is CASILDREKGEAFF.

The V gene is TRBV27, the J gene TRBJ1-4; D is unclear. Germline CDR1 is MNHEY and CDR2 is SMNVEV (reference sequence). Trimming cost V 5 bases and J 10 bases, with 17 bases left between them. CDR3 length: 14 amino acids. The CDR3: CASSTHRGIGKLFF. DNA of the CDR3: TGTGCCAGCAGTACCCATCGGGGTATCGGAAAACTGTTTTTT.

The rearrangement links TRBV28 to TRBJ1-1, with 8 nucleotides matching TRBD1. The V gene's germline CDR1 is MDHEN and CDR2 SYDVKM. This CDR3 contains 12 residues. With 1 base clipped from V and 10 bases from J, the junction kept 2 bases outside the gene matches. CDR3 region: CASSLYQGAAFF. The CDR3 nucleotides read TGTGCCAGCAGTTTATATCAGGGGGCAGCTTTCTTT.

The chain uses TRBV18 and TRBJ1-2; TRBD1 matches at 8 bases. V shed 2 bases, J shed 0 bases, and the junction held 8 bases outside the gene matches. Germline CDR1 reads KGHSH; CDR2 reads LQKENI. This CDR3 has 17 amino acids. The CDR3 spells CASSPFTGTGANYGYTF. CDR3 sequence (DNA): TGTGCCAGCTCACCATTCACCGGGACAGGTGCTAACTATGGCTACACCTTC. Using reference TRBV18 and TRBJ1-2 for the parts outside the CDR3, the full variable domain is NAGVMQNPRHLVRRRGQEARLRCSPMKGHSHVYWYRQLPEEGLKFMVYLQKENIIDESGMPKERFSAEFPKEGPSILRIQQVVRGDSAAYFCASSPFTGTGANYGYTFGSGTRLTVV.

This clone has only a few counts. This chain connects TRBV2 to TRBJ1-3, with 10 bases lining up with TRBD1. Germline lookup yields CDR1 SNHLY and CDR2 FYNNEI. J lost 4 bases, V lost 9 bases, and 3 bases had no gene match. The CDR3 is 13 residues long. The CDR3 here is CARTGGDGNTIYF. CDR3 coding DNA: TGTGCCAGGACAGGGGGCGACGGAAACACCATATATTTT.

The chain couples TRBV29-1 to TRBJ2-5, with D possibly TRBD1 on 5 matching bases. CDR1 and CDR2 (germline): SQVTM, ANQGSEA. Between the trimmed V and J ends, which lost 3 bases and 2 bases, there was a span of 13 bases. The CDR3 spans 14 residues. In DNA form, the CDR3 reads TGCAGCGTTGATTGGGGCCAGAGACAAGAGACCCAGTACTTC. This translates into CSVDWGQRQETQYF.

This clone was seen a handful of times. The V and J genes are TRBV5-1 and TRBJ1-4; the match to TRBD1 covers 7 bases. V lost 0 bases and J lost 5; bases outside the gene matches: 10. The CDR3 is made up of 17 amino acids. Germline assignment: CDR1 SGHRS and CDR2 YFSETQ. In DNA form, the CDR3 reads TGCGCCAGCAGCTTGGGGCTCAGGACAGGAGAGAATGAAAAACTGTTTTTT. Its translation: CASSLGLRTGENEKLFF.

The chain combines TRBV27 with TRBJ1-2; TRBD1 matches 9 bases. The ends lost 0 bases at V and 0 bases at J; junction bases unmatched: 5. Germline CDR1 MNHEY, CDR2 SMNVEV (reference sequence). The CDR3 covers 17 residues. For the CDR3, the DNA is TGTGCCAGCAGTTTATCCCCAGGGACAGGGACTAACTATGGCTACACCTTC. Its protein is CASSLSPGTGTNYGYTF.

V is TRBV6-1 and J is TRBJ1-2, with D possibly TRBD1 on 5 matching bases. The V end was cut by 6 bases, the J end by 4 bases, with 15 bases between. Germline lookup yields CDR1 MNHNS and CDR2 SASEGT. The CDR3 runs to 14 residues. This CDR3 is CASRKGSPSYGYTF. The CDR3 DNA reads as TGTGCCAGCAGGAAGGGGTCCCCGTCCTATGGCTACACCTTC.

The DNA for the CDR3 is TGTGCCAGCAGTTTCCGGGACAGCGGCTACACCTTC. Protein sequence: CASSFRDSGYTF. The chain carries TRBV6-5 and TRBJ1-2; 7 nucleotides agree with TRBD1. J gave up 8 bases and V 4 bases, and 4 bases lay outside the gene matches. The germline V gene has CDR1 MNHEY and CDR2 SVGAGI. This CDR3 contains 12 residues.

This clone appeared a few times. The genes are TRBV5-1 and TRBJ2-7; tentatively, D is TRBD1 (7 bases). The CDR3 totals 15 residues. The germline gives CDR1 SGHRS, CDR2 YFSETQ. The V end lost 6 bases, the J end lost 1 base, and 17 bases lay between the germline ends. CDR3: CASTPGGTASYEQYF. The CDR3 DNA sequence: TGCGCCAGCACCCCAGGCGGGACAGCTTCCTACGAGCAGTACTTC.

The V and J genes are TRBV27 and TRBJ1-2, with D uncertain. This CDR3 is built from 17 residues. CDR1 is MNHEY, CDR2 SMNVEV, per germline (reference sequence). Trimming pared 5 bases from V and 4 bases from J, leaving 23 bases between. CDR3 DNA sequence: TGTGCCAGCAGTACAAGAATCCCGACTGAGAACTTCTATGGCTACACCTTC. The encoded protein is CASSTRIPTENFYGYTF.

The chain joins TRBV30 to TRBJ1-5; D unclear. The CDR3 totals 14 residues. V was pared by 4 bases and J by 0 bases, with 10 bases between. Germline-derived CDR1 and CDR2 are GTSNPN and SVGIG (reference sequence). The CDR3 nucleotides are TGTGCCTGGATTGAATCAGGTAGCAATCAGCCCCAGCATTTT. Its protein product is CAWIESGSNQPQHF. The full variable domain, completed using reference TRBV30 and TRBJ1-5, is SQTIHQWPATLVQPVGSPLSLECTVEGTSNPNLYWYRQAAGRGLQLLFYSVGIGQISSEVPQNLSASRPQDRQFILSSKKLLLSDSGFYLCAWIESGSNQPQHFGDGTRLSIL.

V gene TRBV6-5 combines with J gene TRBJ1-4; 11 bases fit TRBD1. Trimming at V came to 5 bases and at J to 7 bases, leaving 3 bases not matched to a gene. The germline V gene encodes CDR1 MNHEY and CDR2 SVGAGI. This CDR3 has 14 amino acids. The CDR3 coding sequence is TGTGCCAGCAGTGGGGACAGGGGGGTTGAAAAACTGTTTTTT. This gives the protein CASSGDRGVEKLFF.

The chain joins TRBV19 to TRBJ1-1, with a tentative D call TRBD1 (5 bases). The ends were cut back, 3 bases at V and 5 bases at J, with 10 bases in the middle. Germline V gives CDR1 LNHDA, CDR2 SQIVND (reference sequence). This CDR3 region has 13 residues. CDR3 DNA sequence: TGTGCCAGTAGTATCGGGGGAGGTACTGAAGCTTTCTTT. Its translation is CASSIGGGTEAFF.

This rearrangement joins TRBV7-2 to TRBJ1-4, with D maybe TRBD1 (5 bases). The CDR3 length is 14 residues. The germline gives CDR1 SGHTA, CDR2 FQGNSA. V lost 3 bases, J lost 8 bases, and 13 bases lay in between. Here the CDR3 reads CASSLTVKEEKLFF. The CDR3 nucleotides are TGTGCCAGCAGCTTGACAGTAAAAGAGGAAAAACTGTTTTTT. Full variable domain (remainder filled in from reference TRBV7-2 and TRBJ1-4): GAGVSQSPSNKVTEKGKDVELRCDPISGHTALYWYRQSLGQGLEFLIYFQGNSAPDKSGLPSDRFSAERTGGSVSTLTIQRTQQEDSAVYLCASSLTVKEEKLFFGSGTQLSVL.

This clone came up a few times. The chain couples TRBV2 to TRBJ1-2; D ambiguous. This CDR3 is built from 13 residues. Germline values: CDR1 SNHLY, CDR2 FYNNEI. Trimming removed 4 bases from V and 3 bases from J, with 9 bases in between. The CDR3 loop reads CASSVRDDYGYTF. The CDR3 nucleotides read TGTGCCAGCAGTGTGAGGGATGACTATGGCTACACCTTC.

The genes are TRBV27 and TRBJ1-2, with 7 bases matching TRBD1. Germline CDR1 and CDR2: MNHEY and SMNVEV (reference sequence). Trimming took 6 bases from V and 6 from J; bases not matched to a gene: 4. CDR3 length: 12 residues. This CDR3 reads CASSLTGNGYTF. The CDR3 nucleotides are TGTGCCAGCAGCCTGACAGGGAATGGCTACACCTTC.

The V gene is TRBV5-5, the J gene TRBJ1-4, with a tentative D call TRBD1 (6 bases). V shed 6 bases and J shed 3 bases, with 18 bases lying between them. Germline-derived CDR1 and CDR2 are SGHKS and YYEKEE (reference sequence). The CDR3 covers 16 residues. CDR3 DNA: TGTGCCAGCACCACGACAGGTTCAACCGCTAATGAAAAACTGTTTTTT. Translated: CASTTTGSTANEKLFF.

The J gene is TRBJ1-1, the V gene TRBV6-5, with 8 positions matching TRBD1. Germline CDR1 is MNHEY and CDR2 is SVGAGI. CDR3 size: 15 residues. Trimming removed 6 bases from V and 5 bases from J; junction bases left unmatched: 11. DNA of the CDR3: TGTGCCAGCAGGACCAAGACAGGGGATCGAACTGAAGCTTTCTTT. This sequence encodes CASRTKTGDRTEAFF.

The chain carries TRBV28 and TRBJ2-7; 8 nucleotides match TRBD2. The CDR3 totals 16 residues. The germline CDR1 and CDR2 sequences are MDHEN and SYDVKM. Trimming at V came to 3 bases and at J to 2 bases, leaving 9 bases not matched to a gene. The DNA for the CDR3 is TGTGCCAGCAGTTTGTCAGCGGGAGCGGTACCCTACGAGCAGTACTTC. Protein product: CASSLSAGAVPYEQYF.

This clone is a singleton in its sample. The V and J genes are TRBV5-3 and TRBJ2-7, with D perhaps matching TRBD2 (5 bases). TRBV5-3 falls under the ORF class, with uncertain function. The germline V and J ends were trimmed by 4 bases and 0 bases, with 17 bases remaining between them. This CDR3 is 16 amino acids long. CDR3 sequence: CARSRDGVLHSYEQYF. For the CDR3, the DNA is TGTGCCAGAAGCCGGGATGGGGTTTTACACTCCTACGAGCAGTACTTC.